This TCR beta chain was found in a study of blood T cells in healthy people across ages. In terms of origin and age, donors were healthy Caucasian individuals from Russia aged about 6 to 90. About 10 milliliters was the volume of peripheral blood drawn from each donor. Primed by a sample-barcoded 5' primer and a J-beta primer mix, a second PCR proceeded for about 7 to 11 cycles. Paired-end reads containing CDR3 totaled no fewer than 2.5 million for each sample. TCRdb itself ran the 5' RACE reads through MiXCR, one entry per CDR3 protein. Altogether roughly 1.7 million distinct CDR3 sequences are present, around 36% being singletons, with the ten largest covering over 9%. V shed 5 bases and J 5 bases; nucleotides not matched to a gene: 11. This CDR3 has 16 amino acids. CDR1 and CDR2 (germline): KGHSH, LQKENI.

This receptor was obtained from a woman in her thirties in good health. The gene calls are TRBV18 and TRBJ2-5; TRBD1 aligns across 10 bases. Sequencing was carried out using blood. CDR3 protein: CASSSPGQGIVETQYF. In DNA, the CDR3 is TGTGCCAGCTCATCTCCGGGACAGGGGATTGTGGAGACCCAGTACTTC. The full variable domain, its missing parts supplied by reference TRBV18 and TRBJ2-5, is NAGVMQNPRHLVRRRGQEARLRCSPMKGHSHVYWYRQLPEEGLKFMVYLQKENIIDESGMPKERFSAEFPKEGPSILRIQQVVRGDSAAYFCASSSPGQGIVETQYFGPGTRLLVL.